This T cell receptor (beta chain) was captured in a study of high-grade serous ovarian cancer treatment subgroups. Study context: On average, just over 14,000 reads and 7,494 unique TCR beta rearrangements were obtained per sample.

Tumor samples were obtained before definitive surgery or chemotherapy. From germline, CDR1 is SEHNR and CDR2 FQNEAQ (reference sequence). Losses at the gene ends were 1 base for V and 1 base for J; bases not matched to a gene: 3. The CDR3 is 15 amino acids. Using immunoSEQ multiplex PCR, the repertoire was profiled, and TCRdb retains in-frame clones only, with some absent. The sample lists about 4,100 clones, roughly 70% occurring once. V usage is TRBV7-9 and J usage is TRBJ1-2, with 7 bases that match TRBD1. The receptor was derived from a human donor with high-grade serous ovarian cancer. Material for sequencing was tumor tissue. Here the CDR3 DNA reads TGTGCCAGCAGCTTAGAAGGGACAGTTAACTATGGCTACACCTTC. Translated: CASSLEGTVNYGYTF.